This T cell receptor beta chain derives from a study of PD-1 blockade in classical Hodgkin lymphoma. Study information: Patients in the cohort were put on intravenous nivolumab, 3 mg/kg every 2 weeks. Study results and caveats: Although disease activity or prior therapy may be involved, causes of the repertoire differences remain undefined. Excluded were patients who started nivolumab under 1 year after ASCT, a group that had lower diversity.

As to time point: cycle 4 day 1 (C4D1), after more than five weeks of nivolumab. Exposure to brentuximab vedotin varied, and each patient had relapsed following autologous stem cell transplantation. Each best response was a complete response, a partial response or progressive disease. In germline, CDR1 is SGHRS, CDR2 YFSETQ. Trimming pared 0 bases from V and 0 bases from J, leaving 12 bases between. The CDR3 extends over 16 amino acids. Libraries were prepared by immunoSEQ multiplex PCR; TCRdb keeps only in-frame clonotypes and omits some of them. The data show about 93,000 clones, roughly 78% seen once. As to this clone: Its target is not known.

This sequence was found in a human donor with classical Hodgkin lymphoma. J is TRBJ2-5 and V is TRBV5-1; unclear D gene. Sequencing was performed on peripheral blood mononuclear cells (PBMCs), taken before the fourth cycle of nivolumab. CDR3 region: CASSLAGGTYQETQYF. The CDR3 region has the DNA TGCGCCAGCAGCTTGGCCGGCGGCACCTACCAAGAGACCCAGTACTTC.